The rows below give T cell receptor beta chains drawn from one sample of a study of T cells in Graves' hyperthyroidism and ophthalmopathy. In TCRdb, the multiplex PCR reads were re-called with MiXCR into one record per CDR3 protein. The repertoire consists of about 400,000 distinct CDR3 sequences, with under 15% occurring once and the leading ten covering approximately 32%. Sequencing was performed on blood. The receptors here all came from a woman in her 30s with Graves' hyperthyroidism. The CDR3 runs from the conserved cysteine through the conserved F or W. Fields, in order: V gene, clone size, D gene, J gene, CDR3 protein, CDR3 DNA. A D gene is named only where the DNA matches it firmly. Not all rows give a size; the values are once, few, many and, for expanded clones, a class.

>TRBV28|many|TRBD2|TRBJ2-1
CASSPFRTSGVRNEQFF
TGTGCCAGCAGTCCCTTCAGGACTAGCGGGGTGAGGAATGAGCAGTTCTTC
>TRBV24-1|-|-|TRBJ1-5
CATSDSHSNQPQHF
TGTGCCACCTCGGACAGCCATAGCAATCAGCCCCAGCATTTT
>TRBV7-9|few|-|TRBJ2-2
CASSFGGGDTGELFF
TGTGCCAGCAGCTTCGGAGGGGGCGACACCGGGGAGCTGTTTTTT
>TRBV19|-|-|TRBJ2-3
CASSIGGISADTQYF
TGTGCCAGTAGTATTGGAGGGATTTCGGCAGATACGCAGTATTTT
>TRBV27|many|-|TRBJ1-2
CASSLAPGDYGYTF
TGTGCCAGCAGTCTAGCTCCGGGGGATTATGGCTACACCTTC
>TRBV12-3/TRBV12-4|many|TRBD2|TRBJ2-3
CASRAGLAGADTQYF
TGTGCCAGCAGGGCGGGACTAGCGGGAGCGGATACGCAGTATTTT
>TRBV7-3|once|-|TRBJ2-3
CASSLTSRSDTQYF
TGTGCCAGCAGCTTAACTAGTCGGTCAGATACGCAGTATTTT
>TRBV28|many|TRBD2|TRBJ2-7
CASSTRGGMGYEQYF
TGTGCCAGCAGTACGCGGGGGGGGATGGGCTACGAGCAGTACTTC
>TRBV13|many|-|TRBJ1-2
CASSLTGLGGYTF
TGTGCCAGCAGCCTTACAGGGCTAGGGGGCTACACCTTC
>TRBV27|many|TRBD1|TRBJ2-1
CASSSKPGQGSNEQFF
TGTGCCAGCAGTTCGAAACCGGGACAGGGATCAAATGAGCAGTTCTTC
>TRBV2|few|TRBD1|TRBJ2-7
CASWSRDRVNEQYF
TGTGCCAGCTGGAGCCGGGACAGGGTCAACGAGCAGTACTTC
>TRBV7-9|many|TRBD2|TRBJ2-5
CASSRGLAGGAETQYF
TGTGCCAGCAGCCGGGGGCTAGCGGGAGGCGCCGAGACCCAGTACTTC
>TRBV18|-|-|TRBJ2-3
CASSPGILGTDTQYF
TGTGCCAGCTCACCAGGGATTTTGGGCACAGATACGCAGTATTTT
>TRBV20-1|few|-|TRBJ1-6
CSASEGSSYNSPLHF
TGCAGTGCTAGTGAGGGGAGCTCCTATAATTCACCCCTCCACTTT
>TRBV5-1|-|TRBD1|TRBJ1-6
CASSPYRQGADSPLHF
TGCGCCAGCAGCCCCTACAGACAGGGGGCTGATTCACCCCTCCACTTT
>TRBV20-1|-|-|TRBJ2-2
CSAYKTGELFF
TGCAGTGCTTACAAAACCGGGGAGCTGTTTTTT
>TRBV9|-|TRBD1|TRBJ1-6
CASSLGQNYNSPLHF
TGTGCCAGCAGCTTGGGACAGAACTATAATTCACCCCTCCACTTT
>TRBV5-6|many|-|TRBJ1-2
CASSSGTLNYGYTF
TGTGCCAGCAGTTCAGGGACCCTCAACTATGGCTACACCTTC
>TRBV20-1|few|TRBD2|TRBJ2-3
CSARDPLAASTDTQYF
TGCAGTGCTAGAGATCCCCTAGCGGCTAGCACAGATACGCAGTATTTT
>TRBV15|-|-|TRBJ1-3
CATSISGNTIYF
TGTGCCACCAGCATCTCCGGAAACACCATATATTTT
>TRBV28|-|TRBD1|TRBJ1-2
CASSPRTGKDYGYTF
TGTGCCAGCAGCCCACGGACAGGGAAAGACTATGGCTACACCTTC
>TRBV5-1|many|TRBD2|TRBJ2-5
CASSIGLAGERETQYF
TGCGCCAGCAGCATCGGACTAGCGGGAGAGCGGGAGACCCAGTACTTC
>TRBV20-1|many|TRBD2|TRBJ2-1
CSARFPSGSYNEQFF
TGCAGTGCTAGATTTCCTAGCGGAAGCTACAATGAGCAGTTCTTC
>TRBV11-2|many|TRBD2|TRBJ2-7
CASTGGLAGIYEQYF
TGTGCCAGCACCGGGGGACTAGCGGGAATCTACGAGCAGTACTTC
>TRBV30|few|-|TRBJ2-2
CAGENLRKRGPGELFF
TGTGCCGGCGAAAACCTAAGGAAACGGGGTCCCGGGGAGCTGTTTTTT
>TRBV19|few|TRBD2|TRBJ2-5
CASSNGLDETQYF
TGTGCCAGTAGCAACGGACTAGACGAGACCCAGTACTTC
>TRBV12-3/TRBV12-4|few|-|TRBJ1-4
CASSGGGFNEKLFF
TGTGCCAGCAGCGGGGGGGGATTTAATGAAAAACTGTTTTTT
>TRBV3-1|many|-|TRBJ2-5
CASSKTTGKQETQYF
TGTGCCAGCAGCAAAACGACTGGTAAACAGGAGACCCAGTACTTC
>TRBV2|many|-|TRBJ2-3
CASSPGGGITDTQYF
TGTGCCAGCAGCCCCGGGGGAGGAATAACAGATACGCAGTATTTT
>TRBV18|many|TRBD2|TRBJ2-3
CAILLPERGRTDTQYF
TGTGCCATCCTTCTGCCCGAGCGGGGCCGCACAGATACGCAGTATTTT
>TRBV28|many|TRBD2|TRBJ2-7
CASTPWGGPGREQYF
TGTGCCAGCACCCCATGGGGGGGACCCGGTAGGGAGCAGTACTTC
>TRBV27|many|TRBD2|TRBJ2-7
CASSLTSGRAAYEQYF
TGTGCCAGCAGTTTGACTAGCGGGAGGGCCGCCTACGAGCAGTACTTC
>TRBV3-1|many|TRBD1|TRBJ2-7
CASSHYGQGAYEQYF
TGTGCCAGCAGCCATTATGGACAGGGGGCCTACGAGCAGTACTTC
>TRBV7-2|many|-|TRBJ2-1
CASSLVPGSYNEQFF
TGTGCCAGCAGCTTAGTTCCGGGCAGCTACAATGAGCAGTTCTTC
>TRBV7-9|few|TRBD1|TRBJ2-7
CASSSPPRDSSYEQYF
TGTGCCAGCAGCTCCCCCCCCCGGGACAGCTCCTACGAGCAGTACTTC
>TRBV24-1|many|-|TRBJ2-3
CATSETGVAGFTQYF
TGTGCCACCAGTGAAACGGGAGTGGCCGGATTTACGCAGTATTTT
>TRBV20-1|many|-|TRBJ2-1
CSAGGESYNEQFF
TGCAGTGCGGGCGGGGAATCCTACAATGAGCAGTTCTTC
>TRBV7-2|few|-|TRBJ2-7
CASSWGQGAYEQYF
TGTGCCAGCAGCTGGGGGCAAGGGGCCTACGAGCAGTACTTC
>TRBV3-1|many|-|TRBJ1-6
CASSQDLVRYYNSPLHF
TGTGCCAGCAGCCAAGATTTGGTGCGTTACTATAATTCACCCCTCCACTTT
>TRBV5-1|-|-|TRBJ2-1
CASSLAVAGGYNEQFF
TGCGCCAGCAGCCTCGCTGTCGCCGGGGGCTACAATGAGCAGTTCTTC
>TRBV20-1|-|TRBD1|TRBJ2-2
CSARDTRNRGPNTGELFF
TGCAGTGCTAGAGATACAAGGAACAGGGGACCGAACACCGGGGAGCTGTTTTTT
>TRBV18|many|TRBD2|TRBJ2-3
CASSPMVAGEDTQYF
TGTGCCAGCTCACCAATGGTAGCGGGAGAAGATACGCAGTATTTT
>TRBV5-1|-|TRBD1|TRBJ2-4
CASKLEGADIQYF
TGCGCCAGCAAACTTGAGGGGGCGGACATTCAGTACTTC
>TRBV7-9|-|TRBD2|TRBJ2-2
CASSLIFRGRLNTGKLFF
TGTGCCAGCAGCTTAATCTTCCGCGGGAGGCTAAACACCGGGAAGCTGTTTTTT
>TRBV11-2|many|-|TRBJ2-1
CASSRGDLSHNEQFF
TGTGCCAGCAGCCGCGGGGACCTCAGCCACAATGAGCAGTTCTTC
>TRBV6-1|-|-|TRBJ2-1
CASKEQGSYNEQFF
TGTGCCAGCAAAGAACAGGGATCCTACAATGAGCAGTTCTTC
>TRBV10-3|-|-|TRBJ2-2
CAISEGRAGELFF
TGTGCCATCAGTGAAGGGCGGGCCGGGGAGCTGTTTTTT
>TRBV11-3|many|TRBD1|TRBJ2-3
CASSFRGLTDTQYF
TGTGCCAGCAGCTTCAGGGGGCTAACTGATACGCAGTATTTT
>TRBV2|few|-|TRBJ1-4
CASRTPQGPNEKLFF
TGTGCCAGCAGAACTCCACAGGGCCCTAATGAAAAACTGTTTTTT
>TRBV13|many|TRBD2|TRBJ2-3
CASSSSGRGGDTQYF
TGTGCCAGCAGCTCCAGCGGGAGAGGTGGAGATACGCAGTATTTT
>TRBV30|many|-|TRBJ1-6
CAWLAERASLVSPLHF
TGTGCCTGGTTAGCAGAGCGCGCGTCCCTAGTCTCACCCCTCCACTTT
>TRBV7-9|few|TRBD2|TRBJ2-1
CASSLTSGRRNEQFF
TGTGCCAGCAGCTTGACTAGCGGGAGGAGGAATGAGCAGTTCTTC
>TRBV30|many|-|TRBJ2-7
CAWSALPGGEQYF
TGTGCCTGGAGTGCCCTGCCAGGAGGCGAGCAGTACTTC
>TRBV7-2|few|-|TRBJ2-1
CASSLATGVQEQFF
TGTGCCAGCAGCTTAGCAACGGGAGTTCAGGAGCAGTTCTTC
>TRBV18|many|TRBD1|TRBJ2-7
CASSSGTGGDEQYF
TGTGCCAGCTCAAGCGGGACAGGGGGGGACGAGCAGTACTTC
>TRBV5-1|-|TRBD2|TRBJ2-3
CASSFSGIRDTQYF
TGCGCCAGCAGCTTTAGCGGGATTAGGGATACGCAGTATTTT
>TRBV9|many|TRBD1|TRBJ1-2
CASSTSGGPYGYTF
TGTGCCAGCAGCACCTCAGGGGGCCCCTATGGCTACACCTTC
>TRBV20-1|many|TRBD1|TRBJ2-7
CSALGQGAYEQYF
TGCAGTGCTTTAGGACAGGGGGCCTACGAGCAGTACTTC
>TRBV20-1|-|-|TRBJ2-2
CSAGREPDTGELFF
TGCAGTGCCGGTCGGGAACCCGACACCGGGGAGCTGTTTTTT